A selection of T cell receptor beta chains follows, all from one sample in a study of CD8 T cells in ankylosing spondylitis. Each CDR3 protein gets one entry after TCRdb re-called the 5' RACE reads with MiXCR. The sample lists about 250,000 distinct CDR3 sequences, roughly a quarter occurring once. The sample taken for sequencing was blood, either unsorted or a sorted T cell fraction (not recorded which). The receptors come from a male donor with ankylosing spondylitis or in good health (not recorded which). Each CDR3 is given with its conserved first and last residue. Each record gives: D gene, V gene, clone size, J gene, CDR3 protein, CDR3 DNA. The D gene is left open where the match is weak. A row's size may be missing; if present it is once, few, many or a size class.

TRBD1	TRBV7-9	many	TRBJ2-2	CASSSGTGGFTGELFF	TGTGCCAGCAGCTCCGGGACAGGGGGTTTCACCGGGGAGCTGTTTTTT
NA	TRBV16	many	TRBJ1-1	CASSQKDGFGAFF	TGTGCCAGCAGCCAAAAAGACGGGTTTGGTGCTTTCTTT
TRBD2	TRBV6-2/TRBV6-3	NA	TRBJ2-7	CASSQTSGVGIYEQYF	TGTGCCAGCAGCCAGACTAGCGGGGTCGGAATCTACGAGCAGTACTTC
TRBD2	TRBV20-1	NA	TRBJ2-5	CSASGAGGLETQYF	TGCAGTGCTAGTGGGGCGGGGGGGTTAGAGACCCAGTACTTC
NA	TRBV20-1	many	TRBJ2-3	CSAAIGAGATDTQYF	TGCAGTGCGGCAATAGGGGCGGGTGCGACAGATACGCAGTATTTT
NA	TRBV2	NA	TRBJ2-1	CASRPQLGNNEQFF	TGTGCCAGCAGGCCCCAGCTAGGGAACAATGAGCAGTTCTTC
NA	TRBV10-3	few	TRBJ1-4	CAISEVEAREKLFF	TGTGCCATCAGTGAGGTAGAGGCTCGAGAAAAACTGTTTTTT
TRBD2	TRBV6-1	few	TRBJ2-5	CASRTSGGQETQYF	TGTGCCAGCAGGACTAGCGGGGGGCAAGAGACCCAGTACTTC
TRBD1	TRBV12-3/TRBV12-4	NA	TRBJ2-7	CASSVGQLYEQYF	TGTGCCAGCAGTGTGGGACAGCTCTACGAGCAGTACTTC
NA	TRBV29-1	few	TRBJ1-3	CSVENSGNTIYF	TGCAGCGTTGAAAATTCTGGAAACACCATATATTTT
NA	TRBV29-1	NA	TRBJ2-3	CSVDVGMDTQYF	TGCAGCGTTGATGTAGGGATGGATACGCAGTATTTT
TRBD2	TRBV11-2	NA	TRBJ2-7	CASSAGLAYEQYF	TGTGCCAGCAGCGCGGGACTAGCCTACGAGCAGTACTTC
TRBD1	TRBV29-1	NA	TRBJ2-1	CSVGQGNDNEQFF	TGCAGCGTCGGACAGGGTAACGACAATGAGCAGTTCTTC
TRBD2	TRBV7-2	NA	TRBJ2-1	CASSSTSGEHRYNEQFF	TGTGCCAGCAGCTCGACTAGCGGGGAGCATCGCTACAATGAGCAGTTCTTC
TRBD2	TRBV28	once	TRBJ2-3	CASSGGRVIGQYF	TGTGCCAGCAGCGGGGGGAGAGTGATCGGGCAGTATTTT
TRBD2	TRBV10-1	NA	TRBJ2-3	CASSESIYGGGADTQYF	TGCGCCAGCAGTGAGTCGATCTACGGGGGGGGCGCAGATACGCAGTATTTT
NA	TRBV5-1	NA	TRBJ2-7	CASSLEAGAYYEQYF	TGCGCCAGCAGCTTGGAAGCGGGTGCATACTACGAGCAGTACTTC
NA	TRBV7-9	few	TRBJ1-1	CASSLFTNTEAFF	TGTGCCAGCAGCTTATTCACGAACACTGAAGCTTTCTTT
NA	TRBV7-9	many	TRBJ1-4	CASSFFAGEKLFF	TGTGCCAGCAGCTTTTTCGCAGGGGAAAAACTGTTTTTT
NA	TRBV29-1	few	TRBJ1-2	CSVEDTAYYGYTF	TGCAGCGTTGAAGACACAGCTTACTATGGCTACACCTTC
NA	TRBV20-1	NA	TRBJ2-1	CSAMESLSSSYNEQFF	TGCAGTGCCATGGAGTCCCTTTCGAGCTCCTACAATGAGCAGTTCTTC
NA	TRBV4-1	few	TRBJ2-6	CASSQFDAGANVLTF	TGCGCCAGCAGCCAGTTTGACGCTGGGGCCAACGTCCTGACTTTC
NA	TRBV7-2	NA	TRBJ2-1	CASSLWGSEQFF	TGTGCCAGCAGCTTATGGGGGTCTGAGCAGTTCTTC
NA	TRBV12-3/TRBV12-4	NA	TRBJ2-1	CASSLGWEQFF	TGTGCCAGCAGTTTAGGTTGGGAGCAGTTCTTC
TRBD1	TRBV12-3/TRBV12-4	NA	TRBJ1-5	CASSPQGGYQPQHF	TGTGCCAGCAGTCCACAGGGGGGGTATCAGCCCCAGCATTTT
NA	TRBV20-1	few	TRBJ1-1	CSARPSSEAFF	TGCAGTGCTAGGCCGAGCTCTGAAGCTTTCTTT
TRBD2	TRBV28	many	TRBJ2-3	CASRARLAADTQYF	TGTGCCAGCAGGGCTAGACTAGCAGCAGATACGCAGTATTTT
NA	TRBV20-1	NA	TRBJ2-5	CSAKLVGWGVQETQYF	TGCAGTGCCAAACTCGTGGGATGGGGGGTCCAAGAGACCCAGTACTTC
NA	TRBV20-1	NA	TRBJ2-5	CSAIEDRFLEETQYF	TGCAGTGCTATCGAGGACAGATTTCTGGAAGAGACCCAGTACTTC
TRBD2	TRBV30	NA	TRBJ2-2	CAWGRVRTGELFF	TGTGCCTGGGGGAGGGTTAGGACCGGGGAGCTGTTTTTT
TRBD1	TRBV29-1	many	TRBJ1-3	CSVGGDRAGNTIYF	TGCAGCGTTGGAGGGGACAGGGCTGGAAACACCATATATTTT